This T cell receptor (beta chain) was found in a study of T cell repertoires in cytomegalovirus infection. Each CDR3 protein gets one entry after TCRdb re-called the reads with MiXCR. Of around 200,000 distinct CDR3 sequences listed, 17% are singletons. Germline CDR1 is SGHDN and CDR2 is FVKESK. The CDR3 totals 14 residues. Trimming stripped 1 base from V and 5 bases from J, with 11 bases between. The J gene is TRBJ2-5, the V gene TRBV14, with D possibly being TRBD1 (5 bases). The sequencing input was CD8+ T cells from PBMCs. This sequence was found in a human donor in good health (CMV status not recorded). Some clones in this sample may be carry-over from other donors' samples. CDR3 sequence (DNA): TGTGCCAGCAGCCAAGCAGGGCGTTGGGAGACCCAGTACTTC. This translates into CASSQAGRWETQYF.